This TCR beta chain was observed in a study of blood T cell repertoires in COVID-19. One Seattle source followed patients from active infection through their disease course. TCRdb keeps only in-frame clones here, not all; method: immunoSEQ multiplex PCR. The sample consists of 250,000 or so clones, 90% of them appearing once. Germline assignment: CDR1 SGHDT and CDR2 YYEEEE. The CDR3 totals 19 residues. V gave up 3 bases and J gave up 0 bases, with 22 bases separating them. Sequenced material: peripheral blood. The rearrangement links TRBV5-6 to TRBJ1-5, with unresolved D. The origin of this receptor is a woman aged 55 to 70 with COVID-19, enrolled during active disease. The chain's CDR3 is CASSSTTTGGSYSNQPQHF. CDR3 DNA sequence: TGTGCCAGCAGCTCCACCACCACCGGAGGGAGTTATAGCAATCAGCCCCAGCATTTT. The full variable domain, in which reference TRBV5-6 and TRBJ1-5 provide the parts outside the CDR3, is DAGVTQSPTHLIKTRGQQVTLRCSPKSGHDTVSWYQQALGQGPQFIFQYYEEEERQRGNFPDRFSGHQFPNYSSELNVNALLLGDSALYLCASSSTTTGGSYSNQPQHFGDGTRLSIL.